This entry is about one T cell receptor (beta chain). The sample originates from a study of blood T cell repertoires in COVID-19. Overall study: Whether acute or convalescent, the COVID-19 samples came from the United States, Italy and Spain. PBMCs, B-cell-depleted T cells, or T cells were the source of the cDNA or gDNA that made up the material.

Germline loops: CDR1 SNHLY, CDR2 FYNNEI. The germline V and J ends were trimmed by 6 bases and 7 bases, with 19 bases remaining between them. The CDR3 extends over 14 amino acids. TCRdb's table, derived via immunoSEQ multiplex PCR, lists solely in-frame clones and lacks some. Of tens of thousands of clones listed, around 90% are singletons. The chain joins TRBV2 to TRBJ2-7, with a tentative D call TRBD1 (6 bases). The TCR originated in a man older than 75 with acute or convalescent COVID-19. The material sequenced was peripheral blood. The DNA of the CDR3 is TGTGCCAGCAGGGCCAGGGGCTTCACGGATGAGCAGTACTTC. Translating it yields CASRARGFTDEQYF.